The 25 T cell receptor beta chains in this list originate from one sample, sequenced in a study of T cell responses to AZD1222 COVID-19 vaccine. Clones were sequenced by immunoSEQ multiplex PCR, and TCRdb holds only the in-frame ones, with some missing. The sample shows some 150,000 clones, 85% to 90% of them seen only once. The source material was peripheral blood, sampled 28 days after the second AZD1222 dose. Source of these receptors: an adult who received the AZD1222 COVID-19 vaccine.

This clone has only a few counts. The chain employs TRBV7-3 and TRBJ2-2; D gene uncertain. Germline CDR1 is SGHTA and CDR2 is FQGTGA. The CDR3 contains 13 residues. V was trimmed by 4 bases and J by 1 base, leaving 4 bases between them. The CDR3 coding sequence is TGTGCCAGCAGCTACAAGAACACCGGGGAGCTGTTTTTT. This gives the protein CASSYKNTGELFF.

This chain connects TRBV28 to TRBJ2-1, with TRBD1 identical over 9 bases. The CDR3 extends over 15 amino acids. The V segment lost 5 bases and the J segment 4 bases; nucleotides outside the gene matches: 6. CDR1 and CDR2 (germline): MDHEN, SYDVKM. The CDR3 DNA follows: TGTGCCAGCAGTCCCCCCGGGACAGGGTACAATGAGCAGTTCTTC. It is translated as CASSPPGTGYNEQFF.

V usage is TRBV15 and J usage is TRBJ2-2; possibly TRBD2 for D (5 bases). The CDR3 has 13 residues. Germline V gives CDR1 LNHNV, CDR2 YYDKDF (reference sequence). With 4 bases removed from V and 4 bases from J, the gap between germline ends came to 7 bases. The CDR3 sequence is CATSKEVTGELFF. CDR3 coding DNA: TGTGCCACCAGCAAGGAGGTCACCGGGGAGCTGTTTTTT.

The rearrangement links TRBV28 to TRBJ2-1; 8 nucleotides agree with TRBD1. This CDR3 is 15 amino acids long. Germline lookup yields CDR1 MDHEN and CDR2 SYDVKM. Trimming cost V 3 bases and J 5 bases; bases outside gene matches: 6. Here the CDR3 reads CASSLSGQGNNEQFF. Written as DNA, the CDR3 is TGTGCCAGCAGTTTGTCCGGACAGGGTAACAATGAGCAGTTCTTC.

The rearrangement links TRBV6-2 or TRBV6-3 to TRBJ1-1; a weak D match, TRBD1 (6 bases). Deletions cut 6 bases from V and 4 bases from J, with 12 bases between. This CDR3 spans 13 amino acids. Germline values: CDR1 MNHEY, CDR2 SVGEGT. The CDR3 sequence: CASSLQGFTEAFF. In DNA, the CDR3 is TGTGCCAGCAGCTTACAGGGTTTCACTGAAGCTTTCTTT.

The chain employs TRBV5-5 and TRBJ2-5; the D is unclear. V lost 7 bases to trimming and J lost 4 bases, with 17 bases between them. CDR3 length equals 14 residues. From germline, CDR1 is SGHKS and CDR2 YYEKEE (reference sequence). The CDR3 region has the DNA TGTGCCAGCGCATCCTACCCCGGCGGAGAGACCCAGTACTTC. This sequence encodes CASASYPGGETQYF.

This clone was picked up a small number of times. CDR3 sequence reads: CASSTGTGPQPQHF. As DNA, the CDR3 is TGTGCCAGTAGTACGGGGACAGGGCCTCAGCCCCAGCATTTT. V is TRBV19 and J is TRBJ1-5, with TRBD1 matching 9 bases. The length of the CDR3 is 14 residues. The germline CDR1 and CDR2 sequences are LNHDA and SQIVND (reference sequence). The J segment lost 6 bases and the V segment lost 4 bases, leaving 4 bases of the junction unmatched.

This clone was recorded only once. The chain combines TRBV28 with TRBJ2-1; no definite D call. The CDR3 has 14 residues. Germline V lookup: CDR1 MDHEN, CDR2 SYDVKM. Trimming removed 5 bases from V and 9 bases from J, with 17 bases in between. The CDR3 nucleotides are TGTGCCAGCAGTGGTCTTCGGCCCCAGCCTGAGCAGTTCTTC. Amino acid sequence: CASSGLRPQPEQFF.

This clone was seen once. The J gene is TRBJ2-7, the V gene TRBV6-6, with 11 bases aligning to TRBD1. Germline CDR1 is MNHNY and CDR2 is SVGAGI (reference sequence). Trimming took 6 bases from V and 4 from J; bases not matched to a gene: 5. There are 14 residues in the CDR3. This chain's CDR3 is CASSWGQGVYEQYF. CDR3 in DNA: TGTGCCAGCAGCTGGGGACAGGGGGTATACGAGCAGTACTTC.

This clone was picked up one time. The chain recombines TRBV19 with TRBJ2-1, with 9 bases matching TRBD2. V was clipped by 4 bases and J by 10 bases; unmatched bases: 8. The CDR3 sequence is 14 residues long. Per the germline V gene, CDR1 is LNHDA and CDR2 is SQIVND (reference sequence). The CDR3 here is CASSKGLAVNEQFF. CDR3 DNA sequence: TGTGCCAGTAGTAAGGGACTAGCAGTTAACGAGCAGTTCTTC.

The V gene is TRBV25-1, the J gene TRBJ1-4; no reliable D call. The V gene's germline CDR1 is MGHDK and CDR2 SYGVNS. V was cut by 1 base and J by 0 bases, with 9 bases left in between. CDR3 length equals 16 residues. DNA of the CDR3: TGTGCCAGCAGTGAATCCAGGCCGGCAACTAATGAAAAACTGTTTTTT. This gives the protein CASSESRPATNEKLFF.

V and J are TRBV25-1 and TRBJ1-6; 7 bases align to TRBD1. Germline CDR1 is MGHDK and CDR2 is SYGVNS. V dropped 5 bases and J dropped 4; count of bases not matched to a gene: 8. The CDR3 contains 16 residues. The CDR3 coding sequence is TGTGCCAGCAGTCCCCCCGGGACAGTTTATAATTCACCCCTCCACTTT. Translating gives CASSPPGTVYNSPLHF.

This rearrangement joins TRBV7-8 to TRBJ2-1, with 7 bases identical to TRBD1. V shed 6 bases and J 8 bases; nucleotides not matched to a gene: 10. The CDR3 totals 14 residues. Germline V CDR1 and CDR2: SGHVS, FQNEAQ. CDR3: CASSERGRGDEQFF. For the CDR3, the DNA is TGTGCCAGCAGTGAAAGGGGGCGCGGAGATGAGCAGTTCTTC.

This sequence joins TRBV7-2 and TRBJ2-7; no clear D gene. Germline V gene data show CDR1 as SGHTA and CDR2 as FQGNSA. The CDR3 length is 12 residues. Trimming took 3 bases from V and 2 from J, leaving 5 bases between them. CDR3: CASSFRAYEQYF. For the CDR3, the DNA is TGTGCCAGCAGCTTCAGAGCCTACGAGCAGTACTTC.

As regards this clone: The CDR3 does not end in the conserved phenylalanine or tryptophan, so this is likely a read error. The DNA is left out, because the CDR3 cannot be placed on it with certainty; the CDR3 is given as TCRdb lists it. V is TRBV27 and J is TRBJ2-3; TRBD2, the table's D call, lacks a check against the DNA. Germline CDR1 reads MNHEY; CDR2 reads SMNVEV (reference sequence). The CDR3 is made up of 9 amino acids, end residues included. The CDR3 here is CASSYGTIP.

This clone appeared a few times. CDR3 nucleotides: TGTGCCAGCAGCTGGCGGCAGGGGTCAGATACGCAGTATTTT. This codes for CASSWRQGSDTQYF. V is TRBV11-2 and J is TRBJ2-3; TRBD1 might be the D (6 bases). Germline V gene data show CDR1 as SGHAT and CDR2 as FQNNGV. The CDR3 is 14 residues long. The germline V and J ends were trimmed by 4 bases and 4 bases, with 12 bases remaining between them.

The chain uses TRBV19 and TRBJ2-7, with 8 bases fitting TRBD1. The CDR3 is 15 amino acids. The germline V gene encodes CDR1 LNHDA and CDR2 SQIVND (reference sequence). V lost 0 bases to trimming and J lost 2 bases; unmatched junction nucleotides: 3. The DNA for the CDR3 is TGTGCCAGTAGTATAGATGACAGGGGCCCCTACGAGCAGTACTTC. This translates into CASSIDDRGPYEQYF.

The chain couples TRBV6-5 to TRBJ2-7; 9 bases map to TRBD2. Unmatched junction bases numbered 5, after V lost 1 base and J lost 4 bases. Germline values: CDR1 MNHEY, CDR2 SVGAGI. This CDR3 comprises 15 residues. Here the CDR3 reads CASSYFSGSSYEQYF. CDR3 bases: TGTGCCAGCAGTTACTTTAGCGGGAGTTCTTACGAGCAGTACTTC.

V and J are TRBV11-1 and TRBJ1-2, with a weak D call TRBD1 (6 bases). The germline V gene has CDR1 SGHAT and CDR2 FQDESV (reference sequence). Trimming cost V 3 bases and J 6 bases, with 14 bases left between them. The CDR3 runs 14 residues. DNA of the CDR3: TGTGCCAGCAGCTTCGATGCCAGGGGTAATGGCTACACCTTC. Translating it yields CASSFDARGNGYTF.

The V and J genes are TRBV7-8 and TRBJ2-1; 14 bases line up with TRBD2. Germline V gene data show CDR1 as SGHVS and CDR2 as FQNEAQ. V dropped 5 bases and J dropped 1; count of bases not matched to a gene: 16. The CDR3 consists of 21 residues. The CDR3 reads CASSQPRGGLAGVGSYNEQFF. Written as DNA, the CDR3 is TGTGCCAGCAGCCAGCCTCGCGGGGGACTAGCGGGAGTTGGGTCCTACAATGAGCAGTTCTTC.

The chain is built from TRBV7-9 and TRBJ1-6, with D hard to call. The length of the CDR3 is 15 residues. V was pared by 1 base and J by 3 bases, with 7 bases between. Germline CDR1 is SEHNR and CDR2 is FQNEAQ (reference sequence). This chain's CDR3 is CASSLDGGYNSPLHF. Here the CDR3 DNA reads TGTGCCAGCAGCTTAGACGGAGGCTATAATTCACCCCTCCACTTT.

The chain combines TRBV2 with TRBJ2-3; possible D gene TRBD1, 6 bases. V was trimmed by 3 bases and J by 5 bases, leaving 24 bases between them. CDR1 is SNHLY, CDR2 FYNNEI, per germline. The CDR3 is 18 amino acids. The CDR3 loop is CASSDVWDTKNSGDTQYF. The CDR3, as DNA: TGTGCCAGCAGTGACGTCTGGGACACTAAAAACTCAGGAGATACGCAGTATTTT.

The chain recombines TRBV3-1 (or the pseudogene TRBV3-2) with TRBJ1-2, with D unclear. The length of the CDR3 is 16 residues. The germline gives CDR1 LGHDT, CDR2 YNNKEL (reference sequence). The V end was cut by 2 bases, the J end by 0 bases, with 13 bases between. DNA for the CDR3: TGTGCCAGCAGCCAACTTTCGGGTGTAACTAACTATGGCTACACCTTC. It yields the protein CASSQLSGVTNYGYTF.

The rearrangement links TRBV6-2 or TRBV6-3 to TRBJ2-7, with a tentative D call TRBD2 (5 bases). Germline-derived CDR1 and CDR2 are MNHEY and SVGEGT. The CDR3 has 15 amino acids. Trimming took 4 bases from V and 5 from J, leaving 18 bases between them. The CDR3 nucleotides are TGTGCCAGCAGTTGGTCCGCGACTACCACCCACGAGCAGTACTTC. Translation: CASSWSATTTHEQYF.

The rearrangement joins TRBV5-1 to TRBJ2-3, with 10 positions matching TRBD1. V gave up 3 bases and J gave up 2 bases; unmatched junction bases: 9. The CDR3 has 17 amino acids. The germline V gene encodes CDR1 SGHRS and CDR2 YFSETQ. For the CDR3, the DNA is TGCGCCAGCAGCTACACCGGGACAGGGGTTCCCACAGATACGCAGTATTTT. It translates to CASSYTGTGVPTDTQYF.